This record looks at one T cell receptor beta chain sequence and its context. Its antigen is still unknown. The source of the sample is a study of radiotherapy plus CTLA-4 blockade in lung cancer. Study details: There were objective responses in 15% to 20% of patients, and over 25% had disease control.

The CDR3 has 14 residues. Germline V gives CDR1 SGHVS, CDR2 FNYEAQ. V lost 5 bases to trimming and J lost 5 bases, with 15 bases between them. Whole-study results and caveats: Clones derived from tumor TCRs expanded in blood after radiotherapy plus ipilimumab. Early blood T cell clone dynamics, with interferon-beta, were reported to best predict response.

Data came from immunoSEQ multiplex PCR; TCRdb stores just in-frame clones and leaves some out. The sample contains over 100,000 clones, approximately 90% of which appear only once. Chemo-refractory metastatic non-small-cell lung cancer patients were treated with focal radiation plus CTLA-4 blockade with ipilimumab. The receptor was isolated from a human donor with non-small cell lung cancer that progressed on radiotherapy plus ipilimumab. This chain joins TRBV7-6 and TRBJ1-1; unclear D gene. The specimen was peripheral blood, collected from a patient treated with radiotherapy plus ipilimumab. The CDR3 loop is CASSPQRGATEAFF. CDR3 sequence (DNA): TGTGCCAGCAGCCCGCAGCGGGGTGCAACTGAAGCTTTCTTT.